This record concerns one T cell receptor beta chain sequence. This sample was included in a study of blood T cell repertoires in COVID-19. Across the whole study: T cells, B-cell-depleted T cells, or PBMCs provided the cDNA or gDNA that served as material.

Trimming removed 6 bases from V and 5 bases from J, with 10 bases in between. CDR3 size: 11 residues. Germline V gives CDR1 DFQATT, CDR2 SNEGSKA (reference sequence). Seattle's cohort entered during active infection and was followed longitudinally. Original processing notes: How many nucleated cells were present was estimated from reference gene primer amplification. TCRdb keeps only in-frame clones here, not all; method: immunoSEQ multiplex PCR. V and J calls plus clone size are reproduced from that table; the DNA served to infer D and trimming. The sample includes 300,000 to 350,000 clones, roughly 90% of them seen just once.

The material sequenced was peripheral blood. This clonotype was sampled from a middle-aged woman with COVID-19, enrolled during active disease. V usage is TRBV20-1 and J usage is TRBJ1-1, with a possible D match to TRBD1 (6 bases). CDR3 nucleotide sequence: TGCAGTGCCCAGGGGTGGACTGAAGCTTTCTTT. This encodes CSAQGWTEAFF.